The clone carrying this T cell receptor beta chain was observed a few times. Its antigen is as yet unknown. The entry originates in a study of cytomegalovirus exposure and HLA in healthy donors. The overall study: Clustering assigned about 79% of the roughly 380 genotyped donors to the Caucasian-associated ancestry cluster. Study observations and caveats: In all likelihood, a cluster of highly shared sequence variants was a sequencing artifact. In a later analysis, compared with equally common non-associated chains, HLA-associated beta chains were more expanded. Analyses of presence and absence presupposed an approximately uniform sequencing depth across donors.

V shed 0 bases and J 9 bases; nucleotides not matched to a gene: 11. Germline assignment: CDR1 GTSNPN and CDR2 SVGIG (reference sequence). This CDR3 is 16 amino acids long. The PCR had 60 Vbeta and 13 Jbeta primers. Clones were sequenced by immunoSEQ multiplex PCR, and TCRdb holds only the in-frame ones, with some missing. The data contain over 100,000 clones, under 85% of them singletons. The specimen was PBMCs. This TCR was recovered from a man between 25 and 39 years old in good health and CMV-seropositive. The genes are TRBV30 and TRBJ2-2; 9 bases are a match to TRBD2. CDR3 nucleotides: TGTGCCTGGAGTGTACGGGGAGGCGGGGGGGCCCGGGAGCTGTTTTTT. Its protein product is CAWSVRGGGGARELFF.